This T cell receptor (beta chain) emerged from a study of OX40 agonist ivuxolimab in advanced cancers. Germline loops: CDR1 SEHNR, CDR2 FQNEAQ (reference sequence). The length of the CDR3 is 15 residues. V dropped 1 base and J dropped 5 bases, with 12 bases sitting between them. Method: immunoSEQ multiplex PCR; TCRdb's copy keeps in-frame clones and lacks some. The sample has 63,000 or so clones, 70% to 90% seen once. The chain employs TRBV7-9 and TRBJ1-5; D may be TRBD1 (5 bases). This clonotype was sampled from an adult with an advanced solid tumor such as melanoma, head and neck, liver or kidney cancer. Sequencing used CD4+ or CD8+ T cells sorted from blood, obtained in a trial of the OX40 agonist ivuxolimab. The CDR3 reads CASSLEGMGHQPQHF. The CDR3 nucleotides read TGTGCCAGCAGCTTAGAAGGGATGGGGCATCAGCCCCAGCATTTT.